This T cell receptor (beta chain) was captured by sequencing in a study of blood T cell repertoires in COVID-19. Background on the study: PBMCs, B-cell-depleted T cells, or T cells were the source of the cDNA or gDNA that made up the material.

In the original processing: Amplification of reference gene primers was used by the study to estimate nucleated cell counts. TCRdb's copy holds only in-frame clones and misses some; the assay was immunoSEQ multiplex PCR. V, J and clone size are taken as reported in that table, and D and trimming were inferred from the DNA itself. The table includes about 140,000 clones, over 75% detected once. Residents of 20 to 25 US areas, aged roughly 18 to 90 years, made up the participants. Cohorts were based on clinical histories the participants reported. This sequence originates from a woman aged 45-60 years who had recovered from COVID-19. The sequencing input was PBMCs or T cells enriched from blood (not recorded which).

As DNA, the CDR3 is TGTGCCAGCTCACCTGTTACAGCAACTAATGAAAAACTGTTTTTT. This translates into CASSPVTATNEKLFF. The chain joins TRBV18 to TRBJ1-4; no firm D call. Germline V gene data show CDR1 as KGHSH and CDR2 as LQKENI. The CDR3 length is 15 residues. V lost 3 bases and J 0 bases, leaving 8 bases between the germline ends.